In its sample, the clone carrying this T cell receptor beta chain was seen a few times. Its antigen remains unidentified. Germline CDR1 SGDLS, CDR2 YYNGEE. The germline V and J ends were trimmed by 5 bases and 8 bases, with 8 bases remaining between them. The CDR3 sequence is 12 residues long. TCRdb ran MiXCR on the 5' RACE reads and lists one entry per CDR3 protein. The sample lists about 270,000 distinct CDR3 sequences, about 20% occurring once. This sample was included in a study of T-cell memory formation after mild COVID-19. As for the study in general: Among the donors, TCR clusters were largely specific to each donor.

General observations from the study: CD8+ contracting clones occupied EMRA, while CD4+ ones occupied mainly CM and EM. Clones that contracted from day 15 to 85 were balanced CD4/CD8, while later expanders leaned CD4+. Proof of SARS-CoV-2 specificity was absent for the second-wave clones that crested on day 37.

The sequenced material came from PBMCs or a T cell subset sorted from them (not recorded which). The chain has TRBV9 and TRBJ2-6; possible D gene TRBD2, 5 bases. The origin of this receptor is a man aged 18 to 35 who had mild COVID-19 (a few samples of this study predate the infection). Cell type and time point are not known. CDR3: CASSHGTNVLTF. The DNA for the CDR3 is TGTGCCAGCAGTCACGGGACCAACGTCCTGACTTTC.